What follows are 20 T cell receptor beta chains derived from one specimen sequenced in a study of T cells after yellow fever vaccination. TCRdb processed the 5' RACE reads anew with MiXCR; each CDR3 protein has one entry. The sample gives under 350,000 distinct CDR3 sequences, roughly 4% of which show up once; 20% to 25% is in the top ten. Specimen: PBMCs, collected 5 days after the yellow fever booster vaccination. The receptors shown here come from a young man who received the YFV17D yellow fever vaccine.

This clonotype showed up just a few times. The rearrangement uses TRBV5-4 and TRBJ2-3, with D perhaps matching TRBD2 (6 bases). CDR3 length equals 15 residues. From germline, CDR1 is SGHNT and CDR2 YYREEE (reference sequence). The V end was cut by 3 bases, the J end by 1 base, with 12 bases between. This CDR3 is CASSWGSGGTDTQYF. The CDR3 nucleotides are TGTGCCAGCAGCTGGGGATCGGGGGGCACAGATACGCAGTATTTT.

The table lists this clonotype with many counts. V usage is TRBV7-2 and J usage is TRBJ2-4; D is possibly TRBD1 or TRBD2 (5 bases each). Per germline, CDR1 SGHTA and CDR2 FQGNSA. This CDR3 has 14 amino acids. Deletions cut 4 bases from V and 8 bases from J, with 15 bases between. The CDR3: CASSSGPTGDIQYF. DNA for the CDR3: TGTGCCAGCAGCTCGGGACCTACCGGGGACATTCAGTACTTC.

This clonotype was picked up a small number of times. V is TRBV27 and J is TRBJ1-2, with a weak D call TRBD1 (6 bases). V lost 6 bases to trimming and J lost 3 bases, with 20 bases between them. The CDR3 has 16 residues. The V gene's germline CDR1 is MNHEY and CDR2 SMNVEV (reference sequence). In DNA form, the CDR3 reads TGTGCCAGCAGCCCACAACTACAGGGAAGGGACTATGGCTACACCTTC. Translating it yields CASSPQLQGRDYGYTF.

This chain uses TRBV7-2 with TRBJ2-7; either TRBD1 or TRBD2 may fit D (5 bases each). The CDR3 totals 17 residues. Trimming removed 4 bases from V and 3 bases from J, with 22 bases in between. Germline V gene lookup returns CDR1 SGHTA and CDR2 FQGNSA. The CDR3 DNA reads as TGTGCCAGCAGCTCCCCTGGGACCCCGGAATCGAACTACGAGCAGTACTTC. It encodes CASSSPGTPESNYEQYF.

At least ten counts were recorded for this clonotype. The rearrangement links TRBV29-1 to TRBJ2-7; D is possibly TRBD1 (6 bases). Germline CDR1 reads SQVTM; CDR2 reads ANQGSEA. Trimming took off 0 bases at V and 4 bases at J, with 13 bases between the two ends. The CDR3 consists of 14 residues. The CDR3 loop reads CSVEDEGTSYEQYF. The CDR3 coding sequence is TGCAGCGTTGAAGATGAGGGGACATCGTACGAGCAGTACTTC.

In this sample, this clonotype turned up many times. The J gene is TRBJ1-6, the V gene TRBV6-2 or TRBV6-3; D unclear. V was clipped by 2 bases and J by 8 bases, with 4 bases between them. Germline CDR1 is MNHEY and CDR2 is SVGEGT. The CDR3 contains 12 residues. Written as DNA, the CDR3 is TGTGCCAGCAGTTACCGGGATTCACCCCTCCACTTT. Amino acid sequence: CASSYRDSPLHF.

The sample holds a few counts of this clonotype. The genes are TRBV6-5 and TRBJ1-1; D is perhaps TRBD1 (5 bases). The ends were cut back, 0 bases at V and 4 bases at J, with 12 bases in the middle. This CDR3 region has 15 residues. Germline V lookup: CDR1 MNHEY, CDR2 SVGAGI. The CDR3 spells CASSYSRVGGTEAFF. For the CDR3, the DNA is TGTGCCAGCAGTTACTCACGGGTTGGGGGCACTGAAGCTTTCTTT.

This clonotype turned up a few times. The chain employs TRBV10-3 and TRBJ1-4, with unresolved D. This CDR3 is 15 amino acids long. The ends were cut back, 2 bases at V and 0 bases at J, with 7 bases in the middle. Germline V gene data show CDR1 as ENHRY and CDR2 as SYGVKD. DNA of the CDR3: TGTGCCATCAGTGAGGCAGGAGCAACTAATGAAAAACTGTTTTTT. It specifies CAISEAGATNEKLFF.

This clonotype was counted many times. The chain is built from TRBV5-1 and TRBJ2-1; the D gene could be TRBD1 or TRBD2 (5 bases each). The germline CDR1 and CDR2 sequences are SGHRS and YFSETQ. V lost 4 bases and J 6 bases, leaving 20 bases between the germline ends. This CDR3 spans 16 amino acids. The CDR3 spells CASSTLSGPLTNEQFF. In DNA, the CDR3 is TGCGCCAGCAGCACCTTATCGGGACCACTCACCAATGAGCAGTTCTTC.

The rearrangement links TRBV11-2 to TRBJ2-5; D assignment may be TRBD1 or TRBD2 (5 bases each). V lost 2 bases and J lost 10, with 14 bases in between. The CDR3 has 13 amino acids. In germline, CDR1 is SGHAT, CDR2 FQNNGV. CDR3 sequence: CASSLSGGDYQYF. The CDR3 DNA sequence: TGTGCCAGCAGCTTATCTGGGGGAGATTACCAGTACTTC.

V usage is TRBV7-2 and J usage is TRBJ1-6; no firm D call. Trimming removed 1 base from V and 10 bases from J, with 8 bases in between. CDR1 is SGHTA and CDR2 is FQGNSA in the germline V gene. The CDR3 is made up of 13 amino acids. The DNA for the CDR3 is TGTGCCAGCAGCTTAGACAGAGAATCACCCCTCCACTTT. Translating it yields CASSLDRESPLHF.

V is TRBV3-1 and J is TRBJ2-5, with a weak D call TRBD1 (5 bases). This CDR3 region has 15 residues. Per germline, CDR1 LGHDT and CDR2 YNNKEL (reference sequence). The V end was cut by 0 bases, the J end by 3 bases, with 11 bases between. CDR3 amino acids: CASSQDSGFKETQYF. Here the CDR3 DNA reads TGTGCCAGCAGCCAAGATTCAGGGTTTAAAGAGACCCAGTACTTC.

This clonotype occurred a few times. This chain joins TRBV2 and TRBJ1-2; no definite D call. The V and J ends lost 6 bases and 8 bases respectively, with 10 bases between them. Germline assignment: CDR1 SNHLY and CDR2 FYNNEI. This CDR3 contains 11 residues. The CDR3 is CASRYRAGYTF. CDR3 DNA sequence: TGTGCCAGCAGGTACCGCGCGGGCTACACCTTC. Supplemented by reference TRBV2 and TRBJ1-2, the full variable domain reads EPEVTQTPSHQVTQMGQEVILRCVPISNHLYFYWYRQILGQKVEFLVSFYNNEISEKSEIFDDQFSVERPDGSNFTLKIRSTKLEDSAMYFCASRYRAGYTFGSGTRLTVV.

The gene calls are TRBV11-2 and TRBJ2-7; D is unclear. Looked up from germline, CDR1 is SGHAT and CDR2 is FQNNGV. The CDR3 spans 11 residues. Trimming shortened V by 2 bases and J by 7 bases, and 6 bases separated the two germline ends. CDR3 sequence reads: CASSLRAEQYF. As DNA, the CDR3 is TGTGCCAGCAGCTTAAGGGCGGAGCAGTACTTC.

Many counts were recorded for this clonotype. The chain joins TRBV6-5 to TRBJ2-7; possibly TRBD2 for D (5 bases). The CDR3 totals 13 residues. Trimming cost V 7 bases and J 2 bases, with 12 bases left between them. Germline V gene sequence: CDR1 MNHEY, CDR2 SVGAGI. The CDR3 DNA reads TGTGCCAGCACCGCGGACGGGACCTACGAGCAGTACTTC. It is translated as CASTADGTYEQYF.

This clonotype was detected only a few times. This rearrangement joins TRBV7-9 to TRBJ1-1; TRBD1 is a possible D gene (5 bases). The germline V and J ends were trimmed by 9 bases and 0 bases, with 11 bases remaining between them. Germline V lookup: CDR1 SEHNR, CDR2 FQNEAQ (reference sequence). The CDR3 runs 13 residues. CDR3 protein: CASRQQMNTEAFF. The CDR3 DNA reads TGTGCCAGTAGACAGCAAATGAACACTGAAGCTTTCTTT.

This clonotype was found a few times. The chain employs TRBV10-2 and TRBJ1-2; no firm D call. V was cut by 6 bases and J by 7 bases, with 15 bases left in between. The CDR3 runs 13 residues. CDR1 WSHSY and CDR2 SAAADI come from the germline V gene. The DNA of the CDR3 is TGCGCCAGCAGGCCTCCCGGGCTAGGTGGCTACACCTTC. It specifies CASRPPGLGGYTF.

The chain couples TRBV29-1 to TRBJ2-5; 7 bases agree with TRBD2. CDR3 length: 12 amino acids. CDR1 is SQVTM and CDR2 is ANQGSEA in the germline V gene. CDR3 residues: CSTLGGEETQYF. CDR3 in DNA: TGCAGTACCCTGGGGGGGGAAGAGACCCAGTACTTC. The whole variable domain, remainder taken from reference TRBV29-1 and TRBJ2-5, is SAVISQKPSRDICQRGTSLTIQCQVDSQVTMMFWYRQQPGQSLTLIATANQGSEATYESGFVIDKFPISRPNLTFSTLTVSNMSPEDSSIYLCSTLGGEETQYFGPGTRLLVL.

This clonotype has at least ten counts. V gene TRBV7-8 combines with J gene TRBJ2-7; D is possibly TRBD1 or TRBD2 (5 bases each). Per the germline V gene, CDR1 is SGHVS and CDR2 is FQNEAQ. The CDR3 has 15 amino acids. Trimming took off 5 bases at V and 4 bases at J, with 18 bases between the two ends. CDR3 coding DNA: TGTGCCAGCAGCCAACGGACTGGGGGTTTGTACGAGCAGTACGTC. This gives the protein CASSQRTGGLYEQYV.

This clonotype has at least ten counts. The gene calls are TRBV4-2 and TRBJ2-3, with 8 bases aligning to TRBD2. J lost 2 bases, V lost 3 bases, and 4 bases had no gene match. Germline V CDR1 and CDR2: LGHNA, YNFKEQ. The CDR3 covers 15 residues. The CDR3, as DNA: TGTGCCAGCAGCCAGGGCGGGGGGTCCACAGATACGCAGTATTTT. Translating it yields CASSQGGGSTDTQYF.